The sequence of this TCR beta chain was determined in a study of T cell responses to AZD1222 COVID-19 vaccine. Whole-study findings and limits: Unmutated variant regions reportedly attract nearly half of all spike-specific TCRs. After two AZD1222 doses, spike-specific TCR breadth and depth rose versus day 0.

This clone occurred once. The antigen is not known. Other nucleotide sequences in the sample specify the same CDR3. TCRdb's copy holds only in-frame clones and misses some; the assay was immunoSEQ multiplex PCR. The data contain 120,000 to 150,000 clones, approximately 88% of them seen just once; the ten biggest clones take up about 16%. V dropped 0 bases and J dropped 1 base, with 4 bases sitting between them. Germline V gene sequence: CDR1 SGHRS, CDR2 YFSETQ. The CDR3 totals 13 residues. The TCR comes from an adult in good health. The rearrangement links TRBV5-1 to TRBJ1-1; unclear D gene. This sample comprised peripheral blood, obtained on day 0 of AZD1222 vaccination. The CDR3 sequence: CASSLAGNTEAFF. As DNA, the CDR3 is TGCGCCAGCAGCTTGGCGGGGAACACTGAAGCTTTCTTT. Looking up the rest from reference TRBV5-1 and TRBJ1-1 gives the full variable domain: KAGVTQTPRYLIKTRGQQVTLSCSPISGHRSVSWYQQTPGQGLQFLFEYFSETQRNKGNFPGRFSGRQFSNSRSEMNVSTLELGDSALYLCASSLAGNTEAFFGQGTRLTVV.